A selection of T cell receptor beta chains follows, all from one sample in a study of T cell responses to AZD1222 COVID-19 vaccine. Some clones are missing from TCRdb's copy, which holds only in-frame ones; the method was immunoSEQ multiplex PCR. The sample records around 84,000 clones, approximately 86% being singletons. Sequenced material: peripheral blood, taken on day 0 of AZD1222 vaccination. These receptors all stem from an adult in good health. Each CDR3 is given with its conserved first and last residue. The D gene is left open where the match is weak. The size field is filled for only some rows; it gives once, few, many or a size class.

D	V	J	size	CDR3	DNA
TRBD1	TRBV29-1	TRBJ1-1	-	CSVGDRGWGTEAFF	TGCAGCGTGGGGGACAGGGGGTGGGGCACTGAAGCTTTCTTT
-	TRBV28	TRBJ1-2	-	CASSSVRGDYGYTF	TGTGCCAGCAGTTCTGTCCGTGGGGACTATGGCTACACCTTC
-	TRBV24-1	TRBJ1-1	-	CATSDQQRREAFF	TGTGCCACCAGTGATCAACAGAGGAGGGAAGCTTTCTTT
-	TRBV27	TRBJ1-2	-	CASSLDGLEPYGYTF	TGTGCCAGCAGTTTAGATGGTTTGGAGCCCTATGGCTACACCTTC
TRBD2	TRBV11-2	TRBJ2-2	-	CASSALRSGRAGELFF	TGTGCCAGCAGCGCTCTTAGGAGCGGGAGAGCCGGGGAGCTGTTTTTT
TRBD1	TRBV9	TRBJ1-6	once	CASSVIGDSNSPLHF	TGTGCCAGCAGCGTAATAGGGGACAGTAATTCACCCCTCCACTTT
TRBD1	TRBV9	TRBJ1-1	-	CASSALNRGDTEAFF	TGTGCCAGCAGCGCGTTAAACAGGGGAGACACTGAAGCTTTCTTT
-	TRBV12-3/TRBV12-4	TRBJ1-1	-	CASSTSGVEAFF	TGTGCCAGCAGTACCTCAGGGGTTGAAGCTTTCTTT
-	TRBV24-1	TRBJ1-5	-	CATSGRYDQPQHF	TGTGCCACCAGTGGCAGGTACGATCAGCCCCAGCATTTT
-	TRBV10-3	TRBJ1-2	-	CAIPAKELEGYTF	TGTGCCATCCCTGCTAAAGAGTTGGAGGGCTACACCTTC
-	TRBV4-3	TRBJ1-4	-	CASSQVADRLGEKLFF	TGCGCCAGCAGCCAAGTTGCCGACAGACTTGGTGAAAAACTGTTTTTT
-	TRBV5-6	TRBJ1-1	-	CASSLGAVQAFF	TGTGCCAGCAGCTTGGGGGCAGTACAAGCTTTCTTT
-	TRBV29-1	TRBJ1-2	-	CSVASVVGYTF	TGCAGCGTTGCGTCAGTAGTGGGCTACACCTTC
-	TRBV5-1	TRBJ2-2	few	CASRDRNTGELFF	TGCGCCAGCAGGGACAGAAACACCGGGGAGCTGTTTTTT
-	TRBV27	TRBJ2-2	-	CASKRPRGTGELFF	TGTGCCAGCAAAAGGCCGCGAGGCACCGGGGAGCTGTTTTTT
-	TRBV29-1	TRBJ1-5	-	CSVADGSNQPQHF	TGCAGCGTGGCGGACGGTTCCAATCAGCCCCAGCATTTT
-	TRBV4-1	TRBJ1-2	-	CASSQVRGSSYGYTF	TGCGCCAGCAGCCAAGTACGGGGATCCTCATATGGCTACACCTTC
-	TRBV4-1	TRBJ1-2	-	CASSQVRGQNYGYTF	TGCGCCAGCAGCCAAGTTCGGGGGCAAAACTATGGCTACACCTTC
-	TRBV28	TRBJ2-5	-	CASSLQGSQETQYF	TGTGCCAGCAGTTTACAGGGCAGCCAAGAGACCCAGTACTTC
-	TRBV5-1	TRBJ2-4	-	CASSLQGVGFLGRPNIQYF	TGCGCCAGCAGCCTACAGGGAGTAGGCTTTTTGGGCCGTCCAAACATTCAGTACTTC
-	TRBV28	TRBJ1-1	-	CASSSPGTPLEAFF	TGTGCCAGCAGTTCCCCAGGAACCCCGCTTGAAGCTTTCTTT
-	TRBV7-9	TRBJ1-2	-	CASSSPLGDAGGYTF	TGTGCCAGCAGCTCCCCCTTGGGGGACGCAGGAGGCTACACCTTC
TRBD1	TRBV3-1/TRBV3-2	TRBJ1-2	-	CAREGQVGASGGGYGYTF	TGTGCCAGGGAGGGCCAAGTAGGGGCCTCAGGGGGGGGCTATGGCTACACCTTC
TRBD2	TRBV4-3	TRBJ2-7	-	CASSQLLAGTYEQYF	TGCGCCAGCAGCCAACTACTAGCGGGAACCTACGAGCAGTACTTC
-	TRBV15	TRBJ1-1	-	CATSVFPAGATEAFF	TGTGCCACCAGCGTCTTCCCTGCGGGGGCCACTGAAGCTTTCTTT
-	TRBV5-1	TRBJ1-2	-	CASSVEGPTGPLNYGYTF	TGCGCCAGCAGCGTGGAAGGGCCCACAGGTCCCCTTAACTATGGCTACACCTTC
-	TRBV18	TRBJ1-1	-	CASSPPSRPGEAFF	TGTGCCAGCTCACCACCGAGTCGGCCAGGCGAGGCTTTCTTT
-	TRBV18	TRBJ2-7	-	CASSAGPYEQYF	TGTGCCAGCTCAGCCGGACCCTACGAGCAGTACTTC
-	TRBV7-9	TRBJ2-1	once	CASRRELGANNEQFF	TGTGCCAGCAGACGAGAGCTCGGGGCGAACAATGAGCAGTTCTTC
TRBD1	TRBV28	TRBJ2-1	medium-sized	CASGWTGYNEQFF	TGTGCCAGCGGCTGGACAGGCTACAATGAGCAGTTCTTC
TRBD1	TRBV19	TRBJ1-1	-	CASSIQQGAEAFF	TGTGCCAGTAGTATACAACAGGGGGCGGAAGCTTTCTTT
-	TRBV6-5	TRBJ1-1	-	CASSPRGEVVFF	TGTGCCAGCAGTCCCCGGGGGGAAGTGGTTTTCTTT
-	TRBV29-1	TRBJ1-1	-	CSDARGADEAFF	TGCAGCGACGCGAGGGGCGCCGATGAAGCTTTCTTT
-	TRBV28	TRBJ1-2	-	CASSFTVVSGGYTF	TGTGCCAGCAGTTTTACGGTGGTCTCGGGGGGCTACACCTTC
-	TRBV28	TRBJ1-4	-	CASYSGANVEKLFF	TGTGCCAGCTACTCGGGGGCGAATGTTGAAAAACTGTTTTTT
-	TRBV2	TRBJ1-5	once	CASRLRGGNQPQHF	TGTGCCAGCAGGCTCAGAGGCGGCAATCAGCCCCAGCATTTT
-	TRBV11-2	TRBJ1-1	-	CASSSGGGNTEAFF	TGTGCCAGCAGCTCCGGGGGGGGGAACACTGAAGCTTTCTTT
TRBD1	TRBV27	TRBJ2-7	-	CASSFTRQGPYEQYF	TGTGCCAGCAGTTTCACAAGACAGGGGCCCTACGAGCAGTACTTC
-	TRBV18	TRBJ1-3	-	CASSSTPGNTIYF	TGTGCCAGCTCATCGACACCTGGAAACACCATATATTTT
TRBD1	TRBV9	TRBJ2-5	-	CASSTGGADETQYF	TGTGCCAGCAGCACAGGGGGCGCAGATGAGACCCAGTACTTC
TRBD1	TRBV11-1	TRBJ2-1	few	CASSEDRGSYNEQFF	TGTGCCAGCAGCGAGGACAGGGGTTCCTACAATGAGCAGTTCTTC
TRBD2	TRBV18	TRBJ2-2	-	CASSPLGLAGVAGELFF	TGTGCCAGCTCACCACTCGGACTAGCGGGAGTCGCCGGGGAGCTGTTTTTT
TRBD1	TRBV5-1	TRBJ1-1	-	CASSLGQGRNTEAFF	TGCGCCAGCAGCTTGGGACAGGGGAGGAACACTGAAGCTTTCTTT
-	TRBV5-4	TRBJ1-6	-	CASSLNPGTSGSPLHF	TGTGCCAGCAGCTTGAATCCGGGGACATCGGGTTCACCCCTCCACTTT
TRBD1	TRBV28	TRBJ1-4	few	CASSRTGGGEKLFF	TGTGCCAGCAGCCGGACAGGGGGTGGAGAAAAACTGTTTTTT
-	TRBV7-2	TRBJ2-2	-	CASHRGGGSGTGELFF	TGTGCCAGCCATAGGGGGGGCGGGAGCGGAACCGGGGAGCTGTTTTTT
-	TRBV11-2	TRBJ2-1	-	CASSGREQFF	TGTGCCAGCAGCGGACGTGAGCAGTTCTTC